The text below deals with one T cell receptor beta chain. This clonotype has at least ten counts. Its recognized antigen is unknown. Base qualities were left out, and no much larger clone turns up one base away. Only healthy Caucasian donors were included. Three unrelated non-twin adults were additionally sequenced: a male aged 18 to 29, a male aged 50 to 59 and a female aged 50 to 59. Miltenyi CD45RO+ enrichment and human naive T-cell isolation kits were used to isolate memory (CD45RO+) and naive T cells from PBMC. CDR3 length: 14 amino acids, cysteine to phenylalanine. The entry retains the CDR3 DNA only, 42 bases that are in frame from base 1. V loses 6 bases of germline sequence and J loses 8 bases, and the interval between the two ends is 20 bases. CDR1 and CDR2, per the germline V gene, are SQVTM and ANQGSEA. Receptors were amplified or captured by 5' RACE. The instrument was an Illumina HiSeq 2000. A universal primer binding site was added through template switching, and the final cDNA carried a unique molecular identifier so that TCR cDNA molecules could be counted accurately. Specific primers in the conserved constant-segment region were used to synthesize first-strand cDNA for TCR alpha and beta chains. Each cDNA library was double barcoded, with a SMART-Mk sample barcode plus Illumina barcodes, to control for contamination. Two successive PCR steps introduced TruSeq adapter sequences along with Illumina sample barcodes. TCR alpha and beta cDNA libraries were sequenced on the Illumina HiSeq platform with custom primers. The source study handled its data this way. Unique molecular identifiers were extracted from raw reads with MiGEC, and CDR3 positions were determined with MiXCR. For each individual, recombination models were inferred using an EM algorithm with the repgenHMM and IGoR tools. The tcR package in R was used for shared clonotype analysis, with sharing normalized by the product of cloneset sizes. Out-of-frame nonproductive sequences were analyzed to study raw recombination free of thymic and clonal selection effects. Clones were called with MiXCR by TCRdb after fastp trimmed the public reads at Q25, and only in-frame beta chains were retained. Rows with one shared CDR3 protein collapse into an entry with the most common genes and DNA. TCRdb's processing, not the authors', yielded these V and J calls. A total of 400,000 or so distinct CDR3 sequences appear in this sample, 9% to 10% of them only once. 7.5% to 9.5% of the sample goes to the ten largest clones.

The data were obtained in a study of identical twins listed by TCRdb under 2016. Background for the entire study: To test whether fetal clonotypes persist, the study used deep sequencing on TCR alpha and beta repertoires from monozygotic twins, unrelated adults of various ages, and cord blood. Replicate twin experiments were performed at different times using different library preparation protocols to rule out contamination.

Study-level results and caveats: Abundant cord blood beta clonotypes carried fewer insertions; young adult naive repertoires showed a weaker similar trend, while memory repertoires showed none. Conclusions relied on cross-sectional statistical analysis, since the same donors could not be followed over many years. Compared with coincidental sharing between unrelated individuals, out-of-frame TCR alpha sequences shared between twins had an excess of sequences with low generation probability. Out-of-frame TCR alpha sharing in monozygotic twins was systematically underestimated by recombination models, whereas sharing between unrelated individuals was in agreement with the recombination models. Excess twin sharing in beta out-of-frame sequences was weaker because fewer shared sequences lowered the signal-to-noise ratio. Invariant T cells such as MAIT and iNKT could partly confound zero-insertion analyses, although diverse VJ usage argued against such confounding for most clonotypes.

The receptor was isolated from a woman between 45 and 65 years old in good health. The receptor chain draws on TRBV29-1 and TRBJ2-1; TRBD1 could be the D gene, as 5 bases match. The sample consisted of naive T cells sorted from blood. Sample cell subset or site, as interpreted from the label and publication: cells isolated with a human naive T-cell isolation kit. CDR3 sequence: CSVGEGLLGDEQFF. The bases read TGCAGCGTAGGGGAAGGGTTACTTGGCGATGAGCAGTTCTTC.